The entry below gives a single T cell receptor (beta chain) sequence along with its context. TCRdb's table, derived via immunoSEQ multiplex PCR, lists solely in-frame clones and lacks some. The data hold over 50,000 clones, with 70% to 80% observed a single time. The source of the sample is a study of radiotherapy plus CTLA-4 blockade in lung cancer. The sample here was peripheral blood, taken from a patient treated with radiotherapy plus ipilimumab. The sequence came from a human donor with non-small cell lung cancer who had a complete response to radiotherapy plus ipilimumab.

CDR3 coding DNA: TGCAGCGGTGGGGAGTCGAACACCGGGGAGCTGTTTTTT. Translating it yields CSGGESNTGELFF. The chain has TRBV29-1 and TRBJ2-2; perhaps TRBD2 as D (5 bases). This CDR3 is built from 13 residues. The germline CDR1 and CDR2 sequences are SQVTM and ANQGSEA. V lost 7 bases to trimming and J lost 0 bases, with 9 bases between them.